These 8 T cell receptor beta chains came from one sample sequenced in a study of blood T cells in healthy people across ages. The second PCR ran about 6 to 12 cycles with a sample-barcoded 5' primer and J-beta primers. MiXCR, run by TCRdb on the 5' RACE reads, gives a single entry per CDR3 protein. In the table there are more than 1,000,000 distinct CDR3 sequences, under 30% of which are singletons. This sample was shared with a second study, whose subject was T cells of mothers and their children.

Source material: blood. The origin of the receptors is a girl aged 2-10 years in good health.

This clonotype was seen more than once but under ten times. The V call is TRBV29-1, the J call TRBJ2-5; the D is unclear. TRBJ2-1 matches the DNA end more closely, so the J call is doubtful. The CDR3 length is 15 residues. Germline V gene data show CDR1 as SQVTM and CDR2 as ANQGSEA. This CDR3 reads CSVDLGEFPYNEQFF. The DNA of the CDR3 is TGCAGCGTTGATCTTGGGGAATTTCCCTACAATGAGCAGTTCTTC.

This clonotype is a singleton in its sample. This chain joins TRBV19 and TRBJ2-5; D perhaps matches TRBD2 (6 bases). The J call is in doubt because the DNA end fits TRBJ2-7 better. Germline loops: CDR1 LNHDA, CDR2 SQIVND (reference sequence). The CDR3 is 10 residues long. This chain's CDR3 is CAAGLYEQYF. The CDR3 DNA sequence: TGTGCCGCGGGGCTCTACGAGCAGTACTTC.

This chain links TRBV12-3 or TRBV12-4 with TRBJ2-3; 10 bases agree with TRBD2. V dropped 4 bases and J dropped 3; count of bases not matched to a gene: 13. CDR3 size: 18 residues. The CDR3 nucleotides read TGTGCCAGCAGTTCCGGTATTTTAGCGGGGGGCTCGACAGATACGCAGTATTTT. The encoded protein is CASSSGILAGGSTDTQYF.

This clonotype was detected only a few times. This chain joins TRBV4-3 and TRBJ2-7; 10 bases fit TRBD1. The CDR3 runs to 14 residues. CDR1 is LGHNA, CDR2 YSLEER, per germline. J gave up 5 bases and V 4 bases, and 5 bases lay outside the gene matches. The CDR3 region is CASSLGDRGNEQYF. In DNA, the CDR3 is TGCGCCAGCAGCCTAGGGGACAGGGGCAACGAGCAGTACTTC.

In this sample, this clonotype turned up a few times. The chain's CDR3 is CSVEDVGQGPWGAFF. DNA for the CDR3: TGCAGCGTTGAAGACGTAGGACAGGGTCCCTGGGGAGCTTTCTTT. This chain links TRBV29-1 with TRBJ1-1; 8 bases are shared with TRBD1. Germline lookup yields CDR1 SQVTM and CDR2 ANQGSEA. Trimming took 0 bases from V and 10 from J; bases not matched to a gene: 13. The CDR3 runs to 15 residues.

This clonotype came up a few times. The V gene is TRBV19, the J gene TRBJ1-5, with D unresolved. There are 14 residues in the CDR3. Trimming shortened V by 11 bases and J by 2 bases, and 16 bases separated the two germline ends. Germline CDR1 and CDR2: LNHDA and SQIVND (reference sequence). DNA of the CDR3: TGTGCCGCTGGGTTAGGGTATGGCAATCAGCCCCAGCATTTT. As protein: CAAGLGYGNQPQHF. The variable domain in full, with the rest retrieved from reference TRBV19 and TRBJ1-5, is DGGITQSPKYLFRKEGQNVTLSCEQNLNHDAMYWYRQDPGQGLRLIYYSQIVNDFQKGDIAEGYSVSREKKESFPLTVTSAQKNPTAFYLCAAGLGYGNQPQHFGDGTRLSIL.

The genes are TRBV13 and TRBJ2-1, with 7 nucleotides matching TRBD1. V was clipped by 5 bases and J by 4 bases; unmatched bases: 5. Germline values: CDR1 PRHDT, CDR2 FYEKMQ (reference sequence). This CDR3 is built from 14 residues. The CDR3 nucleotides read TGTGCCAGCAGCGTTCCGGGACAGTACAATGAGCAGTTCTTC. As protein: CASSVPGQYNEQFF.

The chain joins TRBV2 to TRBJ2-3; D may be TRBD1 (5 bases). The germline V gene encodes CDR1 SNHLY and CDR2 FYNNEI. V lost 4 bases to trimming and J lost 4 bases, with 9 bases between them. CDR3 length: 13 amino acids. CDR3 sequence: CASSGQGSDTQYF. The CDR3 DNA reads TGTGCCAGCAGTGGTCAGGGATCAGATACGCAGTATTTT. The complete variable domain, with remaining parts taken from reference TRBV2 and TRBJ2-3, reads EPEVTQTPSHQVTQMGQEVILRCVPISNHLYFYWYRQILGQKVEFLVSFYNNEISEKSEIFDDQFSVERPDGSNFTLKIRSTKLEDSAMYFCASSGQGSDTQYFGPGTRLTVL.